This T cell receptor beta chain stems from a study of T cell changes during pregnancy in multiple sclerosis. CDR1 and CDR2 from the germline V gene are SGHTA and FQGTGA. The CDR3 consists of 15 residues. V gave up 4 bases and J gave up 3 bases, with 13 bases separating them. Repertoires were generated with immunoSEQ multiplex PCR, while TCRdb's copy carries only in-frame clones and drops some. This sample carries over 35,000 clones, 85% to 95% of them seen once, and the ten largest clones take around 1.3%. V gene TRBV7-3 combines with J gene TRBJ2-1; possibly TRBD1 or TRBD2 for D (5 bases each). Sequencing was carried out using peripheral blood. This clonotype originated in a female donor with multiple sclerosis, enrolled in a pregnancy study. The CDR3 nucleotides are TGTGCCAGCAGCTGGACGGGACCACTCTACAATGAGCAGTTCTTC. Translated: CASSWTGPLYNEQFF.